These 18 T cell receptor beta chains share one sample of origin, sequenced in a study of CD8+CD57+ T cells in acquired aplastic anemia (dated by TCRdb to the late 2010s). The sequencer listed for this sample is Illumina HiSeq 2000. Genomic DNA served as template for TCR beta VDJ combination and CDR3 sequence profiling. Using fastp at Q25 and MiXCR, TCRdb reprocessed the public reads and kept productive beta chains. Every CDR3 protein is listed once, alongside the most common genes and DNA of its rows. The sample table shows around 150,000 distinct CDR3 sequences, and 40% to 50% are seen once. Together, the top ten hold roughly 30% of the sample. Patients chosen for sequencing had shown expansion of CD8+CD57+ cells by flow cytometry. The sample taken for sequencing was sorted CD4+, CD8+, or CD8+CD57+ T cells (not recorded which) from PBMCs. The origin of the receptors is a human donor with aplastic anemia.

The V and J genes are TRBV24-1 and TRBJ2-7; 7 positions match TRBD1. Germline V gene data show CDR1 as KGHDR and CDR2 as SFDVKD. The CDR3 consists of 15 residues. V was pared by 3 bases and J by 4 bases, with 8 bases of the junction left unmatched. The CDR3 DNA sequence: TGTGCCACCAGTGATCCGGGACAGAGTCCTTACGAGCAGTACTTC. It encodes CATSDPGQSPYEQYF.

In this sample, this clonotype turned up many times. CDR3 coding DNA: TGTGCCAGCAGCGCGGTCCTGGGGGGGACAGATACGCAGTATTTT. It codes for CASSAVLGGTDTQYF. The chain employs TRBV11-2 and TRBJ2-3; 7 nucleotides match TRBD2. Germline lookup yields CDR1 SGHAT and CDR2 FQNNGV. V trimming: 5 bases; J trimming: 3 bases; junction bases outside the gene matches: 8. CDR3 length equals 15 residues.

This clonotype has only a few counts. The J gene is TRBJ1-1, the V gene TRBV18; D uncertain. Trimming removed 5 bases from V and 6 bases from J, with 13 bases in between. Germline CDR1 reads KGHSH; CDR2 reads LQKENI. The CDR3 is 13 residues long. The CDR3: CASSSTGSAEAFF. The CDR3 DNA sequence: TGTGCCAGCTCATCAACGGGGAGCGCTGAAGCTTTCTTT.

DNA for the CDR3: TGCAGTGCTCCGACCCGGGACAGGGCTGGCTCCTACGAGCAGTACTTC. Protein: CSAPTRDRAGSYEQYF. The V call is TRBV20-1, the J call TRBJ2-7; 9 nucleotides match TRBD1. CDR3 length: 16 amino acids. Per germline, CDR1 DFQATT and CDR2 SNEGSKA (reference sequence). J lost 0 bases, V lost 5 bases, and 11 bases had no gene match.

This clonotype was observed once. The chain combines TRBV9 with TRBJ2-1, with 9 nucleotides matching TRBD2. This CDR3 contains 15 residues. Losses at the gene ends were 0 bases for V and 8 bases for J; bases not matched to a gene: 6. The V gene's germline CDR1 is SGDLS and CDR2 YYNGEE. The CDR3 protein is CASSVVCGRAHEQFF. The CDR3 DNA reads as TGTGCCAGCAGCGTAGTGTGCGGGAGGGCCCATGAGCAGTTCTTC.

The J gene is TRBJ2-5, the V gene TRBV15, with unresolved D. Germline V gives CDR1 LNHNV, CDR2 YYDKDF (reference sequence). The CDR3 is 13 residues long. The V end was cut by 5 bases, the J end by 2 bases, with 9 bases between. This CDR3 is CATSSYTQETQYF. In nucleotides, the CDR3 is TGTGCCACCAGCTCATACACGCAAGAGACCCAGTACTTC.

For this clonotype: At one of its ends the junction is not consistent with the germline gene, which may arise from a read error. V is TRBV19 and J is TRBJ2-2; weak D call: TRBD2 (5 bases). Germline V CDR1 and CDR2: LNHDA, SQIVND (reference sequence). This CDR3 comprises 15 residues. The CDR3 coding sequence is TGTGCCAGTAGTATAGGAAGGACTTACACCGGGGAGCTGTGTTTT. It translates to CASSIGRTYTGELCF.

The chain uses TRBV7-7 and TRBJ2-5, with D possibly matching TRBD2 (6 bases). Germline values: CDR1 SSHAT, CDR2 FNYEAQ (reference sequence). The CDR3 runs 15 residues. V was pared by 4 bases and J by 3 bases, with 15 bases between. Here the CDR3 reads CASSSSIAGKETQYF. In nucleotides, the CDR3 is TGTGCCAGCAGCTCCTCCATCGCGGGAAAAGAGACCCAGTACTTC.

The CDR3 reads CASSQAGRGDPYEQYF. The CDR3 DNA reads TGCGCCAGCAGCCAAGCGGGTCGGGGGGACCCCTACGAGCAGTACTTC. V and J are TRBV4-1 and TRBJ2-7; TRBD2 agrees at 7 bases. Germline V gene data show CDR1 as MGHRA and CDR2 as YSYEKL. This CDR3 has 16 residues. The V segment lost 1 base and the J segment 2 bases; nucleotides outside the gene matches: 8.

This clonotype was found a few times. The CDR3 sequence: CSVEEPAAVETQYF. The CDR3 nucleotides are TGCAGCGTTGAAGAACCGGCAGCCGTAGAGACCCAGTACTTC. This chain connects TRBV29-1 to TRBJ2-5, with D unresolved. V was shortened by 0 bases and J by 4 bases, with 12 bases between the two germline ends. The CDR3 totals 14 residues. Germline CDR1 and CDR2: SQVTM and ANQGSEA.

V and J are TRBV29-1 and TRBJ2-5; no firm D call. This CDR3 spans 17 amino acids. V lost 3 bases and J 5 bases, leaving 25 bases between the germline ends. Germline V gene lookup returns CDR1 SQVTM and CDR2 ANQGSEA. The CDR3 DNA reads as TGCAGCGTTGACGATTTCGCAGATCTTTTTCTCGGGGAGACCCAGTACTTC. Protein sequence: CSVDDFADLFLGETQYF.

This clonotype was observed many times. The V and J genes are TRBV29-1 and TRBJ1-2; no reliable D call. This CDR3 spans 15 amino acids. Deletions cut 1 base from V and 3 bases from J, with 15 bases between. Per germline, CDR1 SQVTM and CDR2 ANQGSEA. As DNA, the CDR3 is TGCAGCGTTGAAGGGGCGTGGAAAGGTGACTATGGCTACACCTTC. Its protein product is CSVEGAWKGDYGYTF.

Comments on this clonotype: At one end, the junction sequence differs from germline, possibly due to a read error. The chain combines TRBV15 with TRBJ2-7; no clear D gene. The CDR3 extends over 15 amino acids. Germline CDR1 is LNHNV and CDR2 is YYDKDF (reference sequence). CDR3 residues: CATSRDNTRPDEQYF. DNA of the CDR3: TGTGCCACCAGCAGAGATAATACCAGGCCCGACGAGCAGTATTTC.

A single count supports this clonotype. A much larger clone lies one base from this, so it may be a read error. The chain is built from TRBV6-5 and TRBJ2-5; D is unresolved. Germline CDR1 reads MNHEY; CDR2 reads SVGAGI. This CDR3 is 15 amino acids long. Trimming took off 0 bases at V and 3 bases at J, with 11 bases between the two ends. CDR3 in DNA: TGTGCCAGCAGTTACTCGAATCAGCTTAAAGAGACCCAGTACTTC. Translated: CASSYSNQLKETQYF.

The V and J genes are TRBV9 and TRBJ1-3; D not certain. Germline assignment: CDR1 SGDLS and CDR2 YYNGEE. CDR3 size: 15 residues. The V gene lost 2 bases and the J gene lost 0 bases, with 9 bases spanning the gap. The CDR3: CASSVLSSSGNTIYF. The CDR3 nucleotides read TGTGCCAGCAGCGTTCTGAGCAGCTCTGGAAACACCATATATTTT.

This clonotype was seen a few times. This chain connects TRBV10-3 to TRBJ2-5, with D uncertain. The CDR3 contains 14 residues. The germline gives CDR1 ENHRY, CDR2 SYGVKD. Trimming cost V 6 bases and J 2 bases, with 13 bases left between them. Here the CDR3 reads CAIRQGRIQETQYF. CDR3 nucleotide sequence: TGTGCCATCAGACAAGGACGGATACAAGAGACCCAGTACTTC.

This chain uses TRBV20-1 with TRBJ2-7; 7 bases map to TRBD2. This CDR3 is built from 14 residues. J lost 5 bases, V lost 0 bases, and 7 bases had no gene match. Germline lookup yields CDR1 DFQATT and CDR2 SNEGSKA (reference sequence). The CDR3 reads CSARDGASGDEQYF. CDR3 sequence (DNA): TGCAGTGCTAGAGATGGGGCTAGCGGCGACGAGCAGTACTTC.

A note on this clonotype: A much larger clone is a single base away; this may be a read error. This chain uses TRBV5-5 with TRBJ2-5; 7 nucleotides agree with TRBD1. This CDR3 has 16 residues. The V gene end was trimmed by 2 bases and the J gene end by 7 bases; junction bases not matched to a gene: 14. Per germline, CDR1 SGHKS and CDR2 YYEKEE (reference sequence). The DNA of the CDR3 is TGTGCCAGCAGCTTCAGTAAGGGGGCGAAAGGAGGGACCCAGTACTTC. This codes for CASSFSKGAKGGTQYF.